A selection of T cell receptor beta chains follows, all from one sample in a study of control samples from healthy donors and cancer patients. Method: immunoSEQ multiplex PCR; TCRdb's copy keeps in-frame clones and lacks some. The sample records about 100,000 clones, less than 90% being singletons. Specimen: blood. The source is a woman aged 45-65 years in good health. Each CDR3 is given with its conserved first and last residue. A D gene is named only where the DNA matches it firmly. Size values are once, few and many counts, or a class for expanded clones, and some rows have none.

d_call j_call v_call cdr3_length clone_size cdr3_nt cdr3_aa
- TRBJ2-1 TRBV9 13 once TGTGCCAGCAGCGTAGCCTACTACAATGAGCAGTTCTTC CASSVAYYNEQFF
TRBD1 TRBJ2-1 TRBV11-1 14 - TGTGCCAGCAAACGGTCGGACAGGCTCAATGAGCAGTTCTTC CASKRSDRLNEQFF
- TRBJ2-6 TRBV7-8 17 - TGTGCCAGCAGCTTCCCCCGAGGGAACCCTGGGGCCAACGTCCTGACTTTC CASSFPRGNPGANVLTF
TRBD1 TRBJ1-5 TRBV6-1 17 - TGTGCCAGCAGTGAGGGTCATGGAGGGGGCGTGGGTCAGCCCCAGCATTTT CASSEGHGGGVGQPQHF
- TRBJ1-3 TRBV5-4 14 - TGTGCCAGCAGCTCGGGGTTATCTGGAAACACCATATATTTT CASSSGLSGNTIYF
- TRBJ2-1 TRBV7-2 13 - TGTGCCAGCAGCTTAGCCCTTGGGAATGAGCAGTTCTTC CASSLALGNEQFF
TRBD1 TRBJ2-2 TRBV9 16 - TGTGCCAGCCCTCCGGACAGGACAGCGAACACCGGGGAGCTGTTTTTT CASPPDRTANTGELFF
- TRBJ2-3 TRBV24-1 14 once TGTGCCACCAGTGACTTAGCTGGCGCAGATACGCAGTATTTT CATSDLAGADTQYF
TRBD1 TRBJ2-2 TRBV24-1 20 - TGTGCCACCAGTGATTTGGCAACCGCCGGACAGGGGCTAACGGGCGGGGAGCTGTTTTTT CATSDLATAGQGLTGGELFF
- TRBJ2-3 TRBV11-2 12 once TGTGCCAGCAGCTTAAGCACAGATACGCAGTATTTT CASSLSTDTQYF
- TRBJ1-4 TRBV7-8 15 - TGTGCCAGCAGCTTAGTGGTGGCCGGCGGGGAAAAACTGTTTTTT CASSLVVAGGEKLFF
- TRBJ1-1 TRBV7-9 13 - TGTGCCAGCAGTTCTGGGATGAACACTGAAGCTTTCTTT CASSSGMNTEAFF
- TRBJ2-7 TRBV19 12 - TGTGCCAGTCCGGGAGAGGGGCACGAGCAGTACTTC CASPGEGHEQYF
- TRBJ2-3 TRBV7-3 14 - TGTGCCAGCAGCTTGAACATCCCCCCAGATACGCAGTATTTT CASSLNIPPDTQYF
- TRBJ1-5 TRBV3-1/TRBV3-2 15 - TGTGCCAGCAGCCTCATGGGGCGGGATAGTCAGCCCCAGCATTTT CASSLMGRDSQPQHF
- TRBJ2-7 TRBV29-1 12 - TGCAGCGTTGAAGAAGCAGCGTCCGAGCAGTACTTC CSVEEAASEQYF
TRBD2 TRBJ2-1 TRBV11-2 14 - TGTGCCAGCAGCGCGCGGGACTACCACAATGAGCAGTTCTTC CASSARDYHNEQFF
- TRBJ1-4 TRBV5-4 16 - TGTGCCAGCAGCCACGCTGGGGGCAGGGGAAGTGAAAAACTGTTTTTT CASSHAGGRGSEKLFF
- TRBJ1-1 TRBV7-2 14 - TGTGCCAGCAGCTTAGCGTCCGGATACACTGAAGCTTTCTTT CASSLASGYTEAFF
- TRBJ2-1 TRBV24-1 17 - TGTGCCACCAGTGACAGGGGCCGGGAAGGACAAAACAATGAGCAGTTCTTC CATSDRGREGQNNEQFF
- TRBJ2-1 TRBV7-9 15 - TGTGCCAGCAGCTTCCCGGGCCCAGCGGCCAATGAGCAGTTCTTC CASSFPGPAANEQFF
- TRBJ2-1 TRBV24-1 14 - TGTGCCACCAGTGATCCAGGGAGACGCAATGAGCAGTTCTTC CATSDPGRRNEQFF
- TRBJ1-1 TRBV7-3 14 - TGTGCCAGCAGCTCGTCCGCCGCGAACACTGAAGCTTTCTTT CASSSSAANTEAFF
- TRBJ2-6 TRBV5-1 17 - TGCGCCAGCAGCGTAGCACAGGGAGCCGGTGGGGCCAACGTCCTGACTTTC CASSVAQGAGGANVLTF
- TRBJ2-1 TRBV5-5 13 - TGTGCCAGCAGCTGGGTCCCCTACAATGAGCAGTTCTTC CASSWVPYNEQFF
- TRBJ2-5 TRBV27 15 - TGTGCCAGCAGTTTATCGACGGCAGGCCAAGAGACCCAGTACTTC CASSLSTAGQETQYF
- TRBJ2-5 TRBV27 13 - TGTGCCAGCAGTTTTTTAGGGTCCGAGACCCAGTACTTC CASSFLGSETQYF
- TRBJ1-2 TRBV11-2 14 - TGTGCCAGCAGCTTATACCAGGGGAACTACGGCTACACCTTC CASSLYQGNYGYTF
- TRBJ2-1 TRBV6-6 16 - TGTGCCAGCAGTTATGAGGGAAGTAGCTCCTACAATGAGCAGTTCTTC CASSYEGSSSYNEQFF
TRBD2 TRBJ2-1 TRBV3-1/TRBV3-2 15 - TGTGCCAGCAGCCAACAGGTAGCGGGAGGTAATGAGCAGTTCTTC CASSQQVAGGNEQFF
- TRBJ1-5 TRBV6-6 14 - TGTGCCAGCAGGGTGGACAGATCTAATCAGCCCCAGCATTTT CASRVDRSNQPQHF
- TRBJ1-5 TRBV13 13 - TGTGCCAGCAGCTCGGTAGGTGTCCAGCCCCAGCATTTT CASSSVGVQPQHF
- TRBJ2-2 TRBV12-3/TRBV12-4 12 - TGTGCCAGCAGTTTGGGGACCGGGGAGCTGTTTTTT CASSLGTGELFF
- TRBJ1-6 TRBV30 13 once TGTGCCTGGACCGCCCCCCAAAATTCACCCCTCCACTTT CAWTAPQNSPLHF
- TRBJ2-1 TRBV10-1 15 - TGCGCCAGCAGTGAGTCTAACAGGTACCTTAATGAGCAGTTCTTC CASSESNRYLNEQFF
- TRBJ2-1 TRBV18 15 - TGTGCCAGCTCACCCCTAGTGAGCTCCTACAATGAGCAGTTCTTC CASSPLVSSYNEQFF
- TRBJ2-2 TRBV30 14 - TGTGCCTGGAGTGGGGGGCTGAACACCGGGGAGCTGTTTTTT CAWSGGLNTGELFF
- TRBJ1-4 TRBV19 12 - TGTGCCAGTAGTACCGACATTGAAAAACTGTTTTTT CASSTDIEKLFF
- TRBJ1-2 TRBV5-1 14 - TGCGCCAGCAGCTTGGGACCGGAGGACTATGGCTACACCTTC CASSLGPEDYGYTF
- TRBJ1-2 TRBV19 15 - TGTGCCAGTACCCCGCTGGGGGAAGGTCCTCGGAGCTACACCTTC CASTPLGEGPRSYTF
- TRBJ1-6 TRBV30 13 - TGTGCCTGGAACCCAGGGGCCCGGTCACCCCTCCACTTT CAWNPGARSPLHF
TRBD2 TRBJ2-4 TRBV7-3 17 - TGTGCCAGCACGTCTGAGGCTGGGACTAGCGCGTGGAACATTCAGTACTTC CASTSEAGTSAWNIQYF
- TRBJ1-5 TRBV7-2 16 - TGTGCCAGCAGCTTTGGCCGGGAGTATCAAGGTCAGCCCCAGCATTTT CASSFGREYQGQPQHF
- TRBJ1-5 TRBV19 15 - TGTGCCAGTAGAAGGGCGGATCATAGCAATCAGCCCCAGCATTTT CASRRADHSNQPQHF
- TRBJ2-3 TRBV7-3 17 - TGTGCCAGCAGCTTAAACCCCTGGCGGTTGGGGGGAGATACGCAGTATTTT CASSLNPWRLGGDTQYF
- TRBJ1-4 TRBV5-1 14 - TGCGCCAGCAGCTTGGAGCCGGAGGCTGAAAAACTGTTTTTT CASSLEPEAEKLFF
- TRBJ2-1 TRBV7-7 14 - TGTGCCAGCAGTTTAGGGGGAGAGTCCGATGAGCAGTTCTTC CASSLGGESDEQFF
TRBD1 TRBJ1-5 TRBV4-1 15 - TGCGCCAGCAGTCAAGACAGGGCCGCCTATCAGCCCCAGCATTTT CASSQDRAAYQPQHF
- TRBJ2-7 TRBV6-5 12 once TGTGCCAGCAGTTACTCGGGCGGAGAGCAGTACTTC CASSYSGGEQYF
- TRBJ2-1 TRBV6-5 11 - TGTGCCAGCAGTAAACTTAATGAGCAGTTCTTC CASSKLNEQFF
- TRBJ1-1 TRBV6-1 14 - TGTGCCAGCAGTGAACGGGCAGGGAACACTGAAGCTTTCTTT CASSERAGNTEAFF
- TRBJ2-1 TRBV7-9 13 few TGTGCCAGCACCCGAGGGGTAGCTGTCCGAGCGTTCTTC CASTRGVAVRAFF
TRBD1 TRBJ2-7 TRBV7-8 15 - TGTGCCAGCAGCCCCTGGGACAGGGGTACCTACGAGCAGTACTTC CASSPWDRGTYEQYF
- TRBJ2-5 TRBV29-1 13 - TGCAGCGTTGATCTAGTTCGGGCCGGGACCCAGTACTTC CSVDLVRAGTQYF